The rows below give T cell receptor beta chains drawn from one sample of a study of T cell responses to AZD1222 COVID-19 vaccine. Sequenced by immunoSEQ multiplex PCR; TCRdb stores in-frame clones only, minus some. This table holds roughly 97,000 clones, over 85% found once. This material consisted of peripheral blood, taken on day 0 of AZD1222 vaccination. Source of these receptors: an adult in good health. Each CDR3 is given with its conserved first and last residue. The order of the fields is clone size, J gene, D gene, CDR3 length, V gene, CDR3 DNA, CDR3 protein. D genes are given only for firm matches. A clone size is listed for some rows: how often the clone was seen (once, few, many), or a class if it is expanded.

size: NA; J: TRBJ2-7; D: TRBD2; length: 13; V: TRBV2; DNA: TGTGCCAGCAGTGGACTAGCGGGAGGCGAGCAGTACTTC; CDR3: CASSGLAGGEQYF
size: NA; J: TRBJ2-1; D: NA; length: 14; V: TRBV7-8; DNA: TGTGCCAGCAAGACCCGGGGATCCTACAATGAGCAGTTCTTC; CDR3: CASKTRGSYNEQFF
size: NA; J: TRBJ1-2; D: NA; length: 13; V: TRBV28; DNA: TGTGCCAGCAGTTTGGCAGGATTACGTGGCTACACCTTC; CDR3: CASSLAGLRGYTF
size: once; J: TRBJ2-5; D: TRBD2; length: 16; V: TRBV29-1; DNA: TGCAGCGTTGAAGATTGGAGTAGCGGGAGAAAAGAGACCCAGTACTTC; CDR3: CSVEDWSSGRKETQYF
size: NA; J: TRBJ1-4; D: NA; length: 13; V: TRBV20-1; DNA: TGCAGTGCTAGTCAGGGAGCTAATGAAAAACTGTTTTTT; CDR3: CSASQGANEKLFF
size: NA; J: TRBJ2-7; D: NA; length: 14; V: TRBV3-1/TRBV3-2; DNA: TGTGCCAGCAGCCAAGGTGTCAGCTCCTACGAGCAGTACTTC; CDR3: CASSQGVSSYEQYF
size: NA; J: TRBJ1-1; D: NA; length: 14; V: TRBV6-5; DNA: TGTGCCAGCACCGCCCCCTACGGGAAGGAGGAAGCTTTCTTT; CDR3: CASTAPYGKEEAFF
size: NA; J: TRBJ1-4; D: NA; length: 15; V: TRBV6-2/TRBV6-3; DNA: TGTGCCAGCAGTCAGTGGGGGGCAGTTCATGAAAAACTGTTTTTT; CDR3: CASSQWGAVHEKLFF
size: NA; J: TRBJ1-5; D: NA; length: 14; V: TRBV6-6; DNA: TGTGCCAGCAGTACAACAGGTACTACAGAGCCCCAGCATTTT; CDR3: CASSTTGTTEPQHF
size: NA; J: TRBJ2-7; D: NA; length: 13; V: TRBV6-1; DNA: TGTGCCAGCAGTGAAGCGGAAGGATACGAGCAGTACTTC; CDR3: CASSEAEGYEQYF
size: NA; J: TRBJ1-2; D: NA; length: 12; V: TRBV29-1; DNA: TGCAGCGTTGCGAAGGAACCCTATGGCTACACCTTC; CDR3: CSVAKEPYGYTF
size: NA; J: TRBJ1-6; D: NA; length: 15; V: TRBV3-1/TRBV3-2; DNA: TGTGCCAGCAGCTACAGCGTGGGGGCTAAGTCACCCCTCCACTTT; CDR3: CASSYSVGAKSPLHF
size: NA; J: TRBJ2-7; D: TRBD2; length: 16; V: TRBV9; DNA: TGTGCCAGCAGCGTAGCTGCGGGAGGGCCTTTCGTCGAGCAGTACTTC; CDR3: CASSVAAGGPFVEQYF
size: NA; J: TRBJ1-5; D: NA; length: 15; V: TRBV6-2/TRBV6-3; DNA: TGTGCCAGCAGTTACCAGACACCAAGCAATCAGCCCCAGCATTTT; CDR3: CASSYQTPSNQPQHF
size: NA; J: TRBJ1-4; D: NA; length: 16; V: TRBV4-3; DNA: TGCGCCAGCAGCCAAGAGCCAGGACGGCGGAATGAAAAACTGTTTTTT; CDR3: CASSQEPGRRNEKLFF
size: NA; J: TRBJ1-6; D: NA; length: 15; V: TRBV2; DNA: TGTGCCAGCAGGGAAGCTGGGCTTGGGGGTTCACCCCTCCACTTT; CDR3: CASREAGLGGSPLHF